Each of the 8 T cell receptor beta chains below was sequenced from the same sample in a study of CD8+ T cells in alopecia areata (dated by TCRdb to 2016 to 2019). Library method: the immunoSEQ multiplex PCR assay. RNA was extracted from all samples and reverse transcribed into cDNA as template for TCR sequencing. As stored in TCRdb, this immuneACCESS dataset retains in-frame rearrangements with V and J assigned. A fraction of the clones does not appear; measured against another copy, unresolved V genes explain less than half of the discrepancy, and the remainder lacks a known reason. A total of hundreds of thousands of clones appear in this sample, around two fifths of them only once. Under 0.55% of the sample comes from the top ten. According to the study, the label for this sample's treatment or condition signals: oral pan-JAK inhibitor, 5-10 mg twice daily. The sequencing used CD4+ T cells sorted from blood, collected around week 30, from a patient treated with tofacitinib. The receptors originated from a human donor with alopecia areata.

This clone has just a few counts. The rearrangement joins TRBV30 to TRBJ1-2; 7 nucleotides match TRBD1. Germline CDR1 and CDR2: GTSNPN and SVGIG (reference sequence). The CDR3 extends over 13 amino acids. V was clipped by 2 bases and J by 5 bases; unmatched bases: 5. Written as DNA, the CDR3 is TGTGCCTGGAGTAGGACAGGCCGGTATGGCTACACCTTC. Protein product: CAWSRTGRYGYTF.

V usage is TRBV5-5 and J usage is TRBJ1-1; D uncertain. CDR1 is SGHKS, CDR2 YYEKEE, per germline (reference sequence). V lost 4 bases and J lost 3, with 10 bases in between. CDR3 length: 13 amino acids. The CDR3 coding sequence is TGTGCCAGCAGCCTACAGTTGGACACTGAAGCTTTCTTT. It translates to CASSLQLDTEAFF. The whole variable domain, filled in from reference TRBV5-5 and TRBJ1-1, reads DAGVTQSPTHLIKTRGQQVTLRCSPISGHKSVSWYQQVLGQGPQFIFQYYEKEERGRGNFPDRFSARQFPNYSSELNVNALLLGDSALYLCASSLQLDTEAFFGQGTRLTVV.

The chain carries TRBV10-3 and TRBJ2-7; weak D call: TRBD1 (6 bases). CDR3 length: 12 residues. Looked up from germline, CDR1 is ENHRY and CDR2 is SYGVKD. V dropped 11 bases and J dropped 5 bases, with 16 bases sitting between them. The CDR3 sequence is CAVQQGFNEQYF. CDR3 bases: TGTGCCGTACAACAGGGTTTCAACGAGCAGTACTTC.

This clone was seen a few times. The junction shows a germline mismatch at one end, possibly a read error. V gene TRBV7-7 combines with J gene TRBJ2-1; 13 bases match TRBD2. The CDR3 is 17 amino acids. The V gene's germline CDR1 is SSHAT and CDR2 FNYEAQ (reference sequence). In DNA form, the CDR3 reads TGTGCTAGCAGCCCTGGGACTAGCGGGGCGTCCTACAATGAGCAGTTCTTC. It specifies CASSPGTSGASYNEQFF.

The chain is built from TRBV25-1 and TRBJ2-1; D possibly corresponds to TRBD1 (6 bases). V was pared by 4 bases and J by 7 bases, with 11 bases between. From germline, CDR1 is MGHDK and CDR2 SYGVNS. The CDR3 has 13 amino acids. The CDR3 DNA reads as TGTGCCAGCAGTGCTATACAGGGTAATGAGCAGTTCTTC. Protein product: CASSAIQGNEQFF.

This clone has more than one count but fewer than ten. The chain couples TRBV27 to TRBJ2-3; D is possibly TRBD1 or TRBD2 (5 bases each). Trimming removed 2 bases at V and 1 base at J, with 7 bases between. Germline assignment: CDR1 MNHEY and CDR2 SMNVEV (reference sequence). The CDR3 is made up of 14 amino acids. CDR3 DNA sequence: TGTGCCAGCAGTTTAGTGGGGGGCACAGATACGCAGTATTTT. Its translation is CASSLVGGTDTQYF.

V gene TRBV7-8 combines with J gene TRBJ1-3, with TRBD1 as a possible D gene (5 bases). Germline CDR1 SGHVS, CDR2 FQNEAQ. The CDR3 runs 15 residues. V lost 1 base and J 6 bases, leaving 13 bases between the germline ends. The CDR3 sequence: CASSLVEGLLNTIYF. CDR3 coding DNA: TGTGCCAGCAGCTTAGTTGAGGGGCTCTTAAACACCATATATTTT.

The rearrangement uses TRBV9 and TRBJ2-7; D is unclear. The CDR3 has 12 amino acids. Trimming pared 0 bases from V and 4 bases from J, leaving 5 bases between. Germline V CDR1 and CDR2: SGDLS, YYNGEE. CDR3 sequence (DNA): TGTGCCAGCAGCGTAGGCGGTTACGAGCAGTACTTC. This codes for CASSVGGYEQYF.